This TCR beta chain was sequenced in a study of blood T cells in healthy people across ages. V lost 2 bases and J lost 7; bases outside the gene matches: 9. This CDR3 has 16 residues. Looked up from germline, CDR1 is LNHDA and CDR2 is SQIVND (reference sequence). Next came a second PCR, run for about 7 to 11 cycles, which used a sample-barcoded 5' primer along with a J-beta primer mix. One entry per CDR3 protein results from TCRdb running MiXCR on the 5' RACE reads. The sample consists of about 680,000 distinct CDR3 sequences, roughly 49% of them appearing once. The source material was blood. This chain uses TRBV19 with TRBJ2-1; 9 bases are shared with TRBD2. The TCR sequence derives from a woman aged 55-75 years in good health. In nucleotides, the CDR3 is TGTGCCAGTAGTATACGTATTCCTAGCGGGACAAATGAGCAGTTCTTC. Its translation is CASSIRIPSGTNEQFF.